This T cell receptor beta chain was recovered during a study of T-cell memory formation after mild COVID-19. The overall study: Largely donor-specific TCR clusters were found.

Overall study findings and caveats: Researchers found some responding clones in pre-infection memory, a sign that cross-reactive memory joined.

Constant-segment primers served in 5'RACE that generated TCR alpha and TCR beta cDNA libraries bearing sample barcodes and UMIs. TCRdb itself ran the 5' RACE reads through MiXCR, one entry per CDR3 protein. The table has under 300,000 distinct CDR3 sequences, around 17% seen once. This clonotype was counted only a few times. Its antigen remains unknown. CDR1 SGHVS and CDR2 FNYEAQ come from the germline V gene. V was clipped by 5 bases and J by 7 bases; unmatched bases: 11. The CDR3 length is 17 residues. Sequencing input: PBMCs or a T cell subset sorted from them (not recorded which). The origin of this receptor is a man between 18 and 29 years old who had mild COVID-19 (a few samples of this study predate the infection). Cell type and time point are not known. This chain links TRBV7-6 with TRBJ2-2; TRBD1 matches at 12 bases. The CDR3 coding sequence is TGTGCCAGCAGCCCGAGGGGGACAGGGGGCGAAGGCGGGGAGCTGTTTTTT. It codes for CASSPRGTGGEGGELFF.